This TCR beta chain was identified in a study of OX40 agonist ivuxolimab in advanced cancers. Germline CDR1 reads MNHEY; CDR2 reads SVGAGI. This CDR3 contains 14 residues. Trimming shortened V by 2 bases and J by 1 base, and 8 bases separated the two germline ends. Only in-frame clones appear in the TCRdb table, and some are missing; sequencing was by immunoSEQ multiplex PCR. The sample lists roughly 76,000 clones, less than 90% occurring once. The sample here was CD4+ or CD8+ T cells sorted from blood, taken in a trial of the OX40 agonist ivuxolimab. V and J are TRBV6-5 and TRBJ2-5, with D possibly TRBD2 on 6 matching bases. This TCR was sampled from an adult with an advanced solid tumor such as melanoma, head and neck, liver or kidney cancer. CDR3 coding DNA: TGTGCCAGCAGTTACGGGGGGATCCAAGAGACCCAGTACTTC. Amino acids: CASSYGGIQETQYF.